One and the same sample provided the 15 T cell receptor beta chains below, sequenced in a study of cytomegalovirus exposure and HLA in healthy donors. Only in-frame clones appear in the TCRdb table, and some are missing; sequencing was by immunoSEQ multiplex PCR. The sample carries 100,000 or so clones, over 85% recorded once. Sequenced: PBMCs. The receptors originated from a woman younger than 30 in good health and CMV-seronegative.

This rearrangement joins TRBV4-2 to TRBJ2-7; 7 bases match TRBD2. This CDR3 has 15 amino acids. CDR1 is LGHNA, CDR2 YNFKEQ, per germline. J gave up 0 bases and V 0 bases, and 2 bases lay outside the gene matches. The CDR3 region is CASSQDAGDSYEQYF. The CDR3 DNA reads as TGTGCCAGCAGCCAAGATGCGGGGGACTCCTACGAGCAGTACTTC.

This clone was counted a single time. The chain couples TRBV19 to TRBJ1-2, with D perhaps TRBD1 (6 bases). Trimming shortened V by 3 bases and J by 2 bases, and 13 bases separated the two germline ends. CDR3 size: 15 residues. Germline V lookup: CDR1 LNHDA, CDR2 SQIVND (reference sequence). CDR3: CASSIYPGENYGYTF. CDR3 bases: TGTGCCAGTAGTATTTACCCAGGGGAGAACTATGGCTACACCTTC.

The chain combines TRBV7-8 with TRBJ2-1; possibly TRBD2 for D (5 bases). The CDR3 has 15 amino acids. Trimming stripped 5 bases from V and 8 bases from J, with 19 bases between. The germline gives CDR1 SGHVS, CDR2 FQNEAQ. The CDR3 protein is CASSPKAVRGYEQFF. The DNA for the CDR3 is TGTGCCAGCAGCCCAAAGGCGGTTCGAGGGTATGAGCAGTTCTTC.

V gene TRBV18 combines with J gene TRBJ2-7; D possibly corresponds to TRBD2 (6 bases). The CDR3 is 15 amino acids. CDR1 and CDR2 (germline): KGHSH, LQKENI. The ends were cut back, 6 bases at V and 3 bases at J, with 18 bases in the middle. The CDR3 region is CASSPAGSSIYEQYF. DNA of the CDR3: TGTGCCAGCTCTCCTGCGGGAAGTTCTATCTACGAGCAGTACTTC.

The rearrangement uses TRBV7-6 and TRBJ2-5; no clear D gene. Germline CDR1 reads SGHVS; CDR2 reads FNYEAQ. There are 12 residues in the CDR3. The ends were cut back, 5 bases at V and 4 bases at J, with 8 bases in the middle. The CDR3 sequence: CASSRNRETQYF. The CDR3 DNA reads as TGTGCCAGCAGCCGAAACAGAGAGACCCAGTACTTC.

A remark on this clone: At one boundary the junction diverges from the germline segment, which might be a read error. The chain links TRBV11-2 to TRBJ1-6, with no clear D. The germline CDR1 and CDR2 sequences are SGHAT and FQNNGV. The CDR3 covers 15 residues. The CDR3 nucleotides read TGTGCCAGCAGCTTTAAGCGGGAGTATAGTTCACCCCTCCACTTT. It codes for CASSFKREYSSPLHF.

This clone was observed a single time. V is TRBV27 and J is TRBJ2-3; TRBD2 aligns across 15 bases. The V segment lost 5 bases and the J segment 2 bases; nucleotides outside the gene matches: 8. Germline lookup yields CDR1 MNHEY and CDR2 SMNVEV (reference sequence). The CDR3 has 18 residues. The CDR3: CASSPLGTSGGITDTQYF. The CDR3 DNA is TGTGCCAGCAGTCCCCTCGGGACTAGCGGGGGGATCACAGATACGCAGTATTTT.

Written as DNA, the CDR3 is TGCAGCGTTGAAGGTAGTCGGGGGGAGACCCAGTACTTC. Its protein product is CSVEGSRGETQYF. The chain has TRBV29-1 and TRBJ2-5, with D tentatively TRBD2 (6 bases). The V gene's germline CDR1 is SQVTM and CDR2 ANQGSEA. V was clipped by 1 base and J by 5 bases, with 11 bases between them. The CDR3 length is 13 residues.

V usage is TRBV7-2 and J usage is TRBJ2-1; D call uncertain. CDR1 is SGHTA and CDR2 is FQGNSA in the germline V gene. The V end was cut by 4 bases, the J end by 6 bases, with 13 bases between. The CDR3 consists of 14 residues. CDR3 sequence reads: CASSWSKPSNEQFF. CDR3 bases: TGTGCCAGCAGCTGGTCGAAGCCGAGCAATGAGCAGTTCTTC. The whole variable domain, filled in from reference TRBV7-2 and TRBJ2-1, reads GAGVSQSPSNKVTEKGKDVELRCDPISGHTALYWYRQSLGQGLEFLIYFQGNSAPDKSGLPSDRFSAERTGGSVSTLTIQRTQQEDSAVYLCASSWSKPSNEQFFGPGTRLTVL.

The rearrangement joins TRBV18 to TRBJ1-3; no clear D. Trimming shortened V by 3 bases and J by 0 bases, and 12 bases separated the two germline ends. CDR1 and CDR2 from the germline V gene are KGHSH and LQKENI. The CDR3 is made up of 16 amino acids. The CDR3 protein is CASSPQVHDSGNTIYF. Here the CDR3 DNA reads TGTGCCAGCTCACCGCAAGTACACGACTCTGGAAACACCATATATTTT.

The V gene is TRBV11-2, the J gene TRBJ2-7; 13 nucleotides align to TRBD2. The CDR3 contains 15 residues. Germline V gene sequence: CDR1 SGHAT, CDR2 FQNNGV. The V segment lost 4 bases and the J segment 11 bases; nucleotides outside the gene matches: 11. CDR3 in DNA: TGTGCCAGCAGCTCCCCCGGGACTAGCGGGATGGGGGAGTACTTC. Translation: CASSSPGTSGMGEYF. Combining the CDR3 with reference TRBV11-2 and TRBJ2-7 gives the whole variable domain EAGVAQSPRYKIIEKRQSVAFWCNPISGHATLYWYQQILGQGPKLLIQFQNNGVVDDSQLPKDRFSAERLKGVDSTLKIQPAKLEDSAVYLCASSSPGTSGMGEYFGPGTRLTVT.

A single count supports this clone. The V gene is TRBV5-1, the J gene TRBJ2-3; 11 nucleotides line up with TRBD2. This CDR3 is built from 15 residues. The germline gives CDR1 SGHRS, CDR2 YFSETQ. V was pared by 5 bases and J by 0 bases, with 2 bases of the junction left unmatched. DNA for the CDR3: TGCGCCAGCAGACGGACTAGCGGGAGCACAGATACGCAGTATTTT. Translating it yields CASRRTSGSTDTQYF.

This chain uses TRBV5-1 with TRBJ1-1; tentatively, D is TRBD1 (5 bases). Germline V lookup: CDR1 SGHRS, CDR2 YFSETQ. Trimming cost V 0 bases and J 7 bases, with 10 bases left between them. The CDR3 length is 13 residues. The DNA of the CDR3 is TGCGCCAGCAGCTTGGGGGGAGGGGTTGAAGCTTTCTTT. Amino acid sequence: CASSLGGGVEAFF.

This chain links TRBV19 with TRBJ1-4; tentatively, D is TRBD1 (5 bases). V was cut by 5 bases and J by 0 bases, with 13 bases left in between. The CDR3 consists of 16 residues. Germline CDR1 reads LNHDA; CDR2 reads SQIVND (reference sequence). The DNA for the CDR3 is TGTGCCAGTAGTCCTTCACAGGCCCCAACTAATGAAAAACTGTTTTTT. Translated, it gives CASSPSQAPTNEKLFF.

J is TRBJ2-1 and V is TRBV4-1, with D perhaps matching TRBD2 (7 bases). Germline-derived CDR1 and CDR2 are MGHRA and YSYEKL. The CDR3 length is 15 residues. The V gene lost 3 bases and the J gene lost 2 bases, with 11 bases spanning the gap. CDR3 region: CASSHAGAPYNEQFF. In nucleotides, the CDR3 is TGCGCCAGCAGCCACGCGGGGGCGCCCTACAATGAGCAGTTCTTC.